The rows below give T cell receptor beta chains drawn from one sample of a study of shared clonotypes between healthy human individuals. Method: immunoSEQ multiplex PCR; TCRdb's copy keeps in-frame clones and lacks some. The sample lists fewer than 3 million clones; approximately 90% were seen once. Sequencing used naive CD4+ T cells from PBMCs. These receptors were collected from a man aged 18-30 years in good health. Some clones in this sample may be carry-over from other donors' samples. Each CDR3 is given with its conserved first and last residue. A D gene is named only where the DNA matches it firmly. Only some rows state a clone size, as once, few, many or a class for expanded clones.

J,size,V,length,D,CDR3,DNA
TRBJ1-1,once,TRBV5-1,15,NA,CASSLETPGDTEAFF,TGCGCCAGCAGCTTGGAGACACCAGGTGACACTGAAGCTTTCTTT
TRBJ1-2,few,TRBV14,14,NA,CASSPGPAFYGYTF,TGTGCCAGCAGCCCTGGGCCGGCATTCTATGGCTACACCTTC
TRBJ1-1,few,TRBV5-1,15,TRBD1,CASSPSRDRNTEAFF,TGCGCCAGCAGCCCGTCCCGGGACAGGAACACTGAAGCTTTCTTT
TRBJ1-4,NA,TRBV7-2,15,NA,CASSLWGRANEKLFF,TGTGCCAGCAGCTTATGGGGGAGGGCTAATGAAAAACTGTTTTTT
TRBJ1-5,few,TRBV5-4,13,NA,CASSSEISQPQHF,TGTGCCAGCAGCTCCGAGATCAGCCAGCCCCAGCATTTT
TRBJ2-7,NA,TRBV7-2,16,NA,CASSLVLAGGFYEQYF,TGTGCCAGCAGCTTAGTACTAGCCGGGGGCTTCTACGAGCAGTACTTC
TRBJ2-1,NA,TRBV5-1,15,NA,CASSQGEGTGNEQFF,TGCGCCAGCAGCCAGGGGGAGGGGACGGGAAATGAGCAGTTCTTC
TRBJ2-3,NA,TRBV6-6,16,TRBD1,CASSYSDRGQSDTQYF,TGTGCCAGCAGTTACTCGGACAGGGGGCAATCAGATACGCAGTATTTT
TRBJ1-2,few,TRBV29-1,12,NA,CSVGRIADGYTF,TGCAGCGTTGGTCGCATCGCTGATGGCTACACCTTC
TRBJ2-3,NA,TRBV6-5,14,NA,CASSYSFTTDTQYF,TGTGCCAGCAGTTACTCGTTTACCACAGATACGCAGTATTTT
TRBJ2-2,NA,TRBV19,15,TRBD1,CASLTGGAGAGELFF,TGTGCCAGTCTTACAGGGGGCGCTGGCGCCGGGGAGCTGTTTTTT
TRBJ1-1,NA,TRBV27,13,TRBD1,CASRRDRATEAFF,TGTGCCAGCAGAAGGGACAGGGCCACTGAAGCTTTCTTT
TRBJ2-1,NA,TRBV27,15,NA,CASSIGLGRRNEQFF,TGTGCCAGCAGTATCGGACTCGGCAGGAGGAATGAGCAGTTCTTC
TRBJ2-2,NA,TRBV5-1,15,NA,CASSQGLGNTGELFF,TGCGCCAGCAGCCAGGGGTTAGGGAATACCGGGGAGCTGTTTTTT
TRBJ2-1,NA,TRBV27,14,NA,CASRSISLSGEQFF,TGTGCCAGCAGGTCCATTTCCCTGAGCGGTGAGCAGTTCTTC
TRBJ2-1,NA,TRBV7-9,12,NA,CASSPGPGEQFF,TGTGCCAGCAGCCCTGGCCCCGGTGAGCAGTTCTTC
TRBJ2-7,NA,TRBV9,16,NA,CASSQSAGHNAHEQYF,TGTGCCAGCAGCCAGAGCGCAGGCCACAACGCGCACGAGCAGTACTTC
TRBJ2-1,NA,TRBV11-2,15,TRBD1,CASSLERGRGNEQFF,TGTGCCAGCAGCTTAGAAAGGGGGCGAGGCAATGAGCAGTTCTTC
TRBJ1-2,NA,TRBV18,14,TRBD1,CASSAARGDYGYTF,TGTGCCAGCTCCGCGGCCAGGGGGGACTATGGCTACACCTTC
TRBJ2-5,once,TRBV6-5,16,NA,CASSYSEEGLQETQYF,TGTGCCAGCAGTTACTCGGAAGAGGGGTTACAAGAGACCCAGTACTTC
TRBJ2-5,NA,TRBV7-6,16,TRBD2,CASSFIGGGVQETQYF,TGTGCCAGCAGCTTTATAGGTGGGGGGGTCCAAGAGACCCAGTACTTC
TRBJ1-4,once,TRBV7-8,11,NA,CASSEIEKLFF,TGTGCCAGCTCGGAAATTGAAAAACTGTTTTTT
TRBJ2-1,NA,TRBV4-2,15,NA,CASSQYSLIYNEQFF,TGTGCCAGCAGCCAATATAGTCTGATCTACAATGAGCAGTTCTTC